A selection of T cell receptor beta chains follows, all from one sample in a study of blood T cell repertoires in COVID-19. Using immunoSEQ multiplex PCR, the repertoire was profiled, and TCRdb retains in-frame clones only, with some absent. The data hold more than 95,000 clones, with roughly 72% observed a single time. Sequencing used peripheral blood. The receptors here all came from a man at least 80 years old with COVID-19, enrolled during active disease. The CDR3 runs from the conserved cysteine through the conserved F or W. D genes are given only for firm matches. Clone size is not always given. Where it is, it says once, few, many or a class for expanded clones.

V gene: TRBV29-1; D gene: .; J gene: TRBJ2-7; clone size: .; CDR3 DNA: TGCAGCGTTGCCAGCAGCGGCTCGGAGCAGTACTTC; CDR3 protein: CSVASSGSEQYF
V gene: TRBV3-1/TRBV3-2; D gene: .; J gene: TRBJ1-6; clone size: few; CDR3 DNA: TGTGCCAGCAGCCCACCGGGGGGGATTGGTTCACCCCTCCACTTT; CDR3 protein: CASSPPGGIGSPLHF
V gene: TRBV19; D gene: TRBD2; J gene: TRBJ2-5; clone size: .; CDR3 DNA: TGTGCCAGTAGTATATCCCCTAGCGGGAGTGGGGAGACCCAGTACTTC; CDR3 protein: CASSISPSGSGETQYF
V gene: TRBV28; D gene: .; J gene: TRBJ1-3; clone size: .; CDR3 DNA: TGTGCCAGCAGTTTGGAGGGCAGGTACACCATATATTTT; CDR3 protein: CASSLEGRYTIYF
V gene: TRBV28; D gene: TRBD1; J gene: TRBJ1-2; clone size: .; CDR3 DNA: TGTGCCAGCAGTTCTCCCGGGACAGGGGGCTATGGCTACACCTTC; CDR3 protein: CASSSPGTGGYGYTF
V gene: TRBV19; D gene: .; J gene: TRBJ1-3; clone size: .; CDR3 DNA: TGTGCCAGTAGCGGGGATGCAGGAAACACCATATATTTT; CDR3 protein: CASSGDAGNTIYF
V gene: TRBV7-8; D gene: .; J gene: TRBJ1-5; clone size: .; CDR3 DNA: TGTGCCAGCAGCTTACTGGGGGGACTACATAGCAATCAGCCCCAGCATTTT; CDR3 protein: CASSLLGGLHSNQPQHF
V gene: TRBV15; D gene: .; J gene: TRBJ1-2; clone size: .; CDR3 DNA: TGTGCCACCAGCCCCACTTTATCTCGACTGGGATGGGGCGGCAACTATGGCTACACCTTC; CDR3 protein: CATSPTLSRLGWGGNYGYTF
V gene: TRBV9; D gene: TRBD1; J gene: TRBJ2-2; clone size: .; CDR3 DNA: TGTGCCAGCAGCGACCCAGGGGGCCGAATCACCGGGGAGCTGTTTTTT; CDR3 protein: CASSDPGGRITGELFF
V gene: TRBV7-9; D gene: .; J gene: TRBJ2-7; clone size: .; CDR3 DNA: TGTGCCAGCAGCGGGCGGGGCTACGAGCAGTACTTC; CDR3 protein: CASSGRGYEQYF
V gene: TRBV9; D gene: TRBD1; J gene: TRBJ1-1; clone size: few; CDR3 DNA: TGTGCCAGCAGCGCCGGGACAGGGGGTATCACTGAAGCTTTCTTT; CDR3 protein: CASSAGTGGITEAFF
V gene: TRBV28; D gene: TRBD1; J gene: TRBJ1-2; clone size: .; CDR3 DNA: TGTGCCAGCAGTTTACCCTCTAAGGACAGGGGAGTCTATGGCTACACCTTC; CDR3 protein: CASSLPSKDRGVYGYTF
V gene: TRBV9; D gene: TRBD1; J gene: TRBJ2-3; clone size: .; CDR3 DNA: TGTGCCAGCAGCGGCAGGGGGCCTGTCGCAGATACGCAGTATTTT; CDR3 protein: CASSGRGPVADTQYF
V gene: TRBV19; D gene: .; J gene: TRBJ2-2; clone size: few; CDR3 DNA: TGTGCCAGCAGACAGTGGACCGGGGAGCTGTTTTTT; CDR3 protein: CASRQWTGELFF
V gene: TRBV4-3; D gene: .; J gene: TRBJ1-1; clone size: .; CDR3 DNA: TGCGCCAGCAGCCAAGATGGTTGGCCCAACACTGAAGCTTTCTTT; CDR3 protein: CASSQDGWPNTEAFF